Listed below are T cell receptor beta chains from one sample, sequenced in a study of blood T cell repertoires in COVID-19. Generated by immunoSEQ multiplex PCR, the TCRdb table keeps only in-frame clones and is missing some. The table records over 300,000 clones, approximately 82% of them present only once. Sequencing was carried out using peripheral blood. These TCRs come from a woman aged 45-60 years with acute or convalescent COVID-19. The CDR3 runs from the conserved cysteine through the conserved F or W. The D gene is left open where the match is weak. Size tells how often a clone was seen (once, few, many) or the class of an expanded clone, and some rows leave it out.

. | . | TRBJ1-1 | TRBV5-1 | TGCGCCAGCAGCTCGGGGGACGCGAAGAACACTGAAGCTTTCTTT | CASSSGDAKNTEAFF
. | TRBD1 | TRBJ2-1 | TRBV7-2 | TGTGCCAGCAGCAGAGGGACAGGGAATGAGCAGTTCTTC | CASSRGTGNEQFF
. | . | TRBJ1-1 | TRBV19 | TGTGCCAGTATAGAAGGGGCGCGCACTGAAGCTTTCTTT | CASIEGARTEAFF
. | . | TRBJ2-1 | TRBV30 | TGTGCCTTCGGGATCTACAATGAGCAGTTCTTC | CAFGIYNEQFF
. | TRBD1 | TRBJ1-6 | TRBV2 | TGTGCCAGCAGTGGAGAACAGGGGTTTGGTTCACCCCTCCACTTT | CASSGEQGFGSPLHF
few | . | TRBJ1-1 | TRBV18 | TGTGCCAGCTCCCGATCTGGGGGGAAGGGAGCTTTCTTT | CASSRSGGKGAFF
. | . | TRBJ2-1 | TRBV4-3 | TGCGCCAGCAGCCAAGAATGGGCTAGCGTTTCCTACAATGAGCAGTTCTTC | CASSQEWASVSYNEQFF
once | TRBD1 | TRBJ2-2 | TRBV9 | TGTGCCAGCAGCCTCTCCGGGACAGGAGACACCGGGGAGCTGTTTTTT | CASSLSGTGDTGELFF
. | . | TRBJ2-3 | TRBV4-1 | TGCGCCAGCAGCCAAGTCGTTAGTAAGAAAGCAGATACGCAGTATTTT | CASSQVVSKKADTQYF
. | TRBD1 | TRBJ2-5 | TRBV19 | TGTGCCAGTAGTATAACAGGGGGTGGGGAGACCCAGTACTTC | CASSITGGGETQYF
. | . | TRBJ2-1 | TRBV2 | TGTGCCAGCAGCCCAGGGACTTCGAGCTCCTACAATGAGCAGTTCTTC | CASSPGTSSSYNEQFF
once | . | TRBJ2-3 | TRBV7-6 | TGTGCCAGCAGCCCCGGCACAGATACGCAGTATTTT | CASSPGTDTQYF
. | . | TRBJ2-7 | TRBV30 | TGTGCCTGGAGTGTACCGTTAGTTCCCTCCTACGAGCAGTACTTC | CAWSVPLVPSYEQYF
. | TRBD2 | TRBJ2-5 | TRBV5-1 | TGCGCCAGCAGCTTTAGCGGGGGGTCCCGAGAGACCCAGTACTTC | CASSFSGGSRETQYF
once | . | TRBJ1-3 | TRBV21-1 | TGTGCCAGCAGTCCTAGGGGAGGCGGGAACACCATATATTTT | CASSPRGGGNTIYF
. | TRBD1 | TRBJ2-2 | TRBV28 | TGTGCCAGCAGTCCTCCCGGGACAGGGTTTACCGGGGAGCTGTTTTTT | CASSPPGTGFTGELFF
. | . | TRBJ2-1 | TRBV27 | TGTGCCAGCAGGGGGGCCTCTCGGGATGAGCAGTTCTTC | CASRGASRDEQFF
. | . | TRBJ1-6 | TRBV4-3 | TGCGCCAGCAGCCAAGATAGTCGGGGAAATTCACCCCTCCACTTT | CASSQDSRGNSPLHF
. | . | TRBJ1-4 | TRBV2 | TGTGCCAGCAGGGCGTGGCAGGGCGATGAAAAACTGTTTTTT | CASRAWQGDEKLFF
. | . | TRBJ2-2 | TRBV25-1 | TGTGCCAGCGAGCGGACGGCGAACACCGGGGAGCTGTTTTTT | CASERTANTGELFF
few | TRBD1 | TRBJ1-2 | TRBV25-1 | TGTGCCAGCAGTGCTTCCGGGACAGGGGTAAGAAATGGCTACACCTTC | CASSASGTGVRNGYTF
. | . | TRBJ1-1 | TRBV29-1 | TGCAGCGCCCGGCGGACTGAAGCTTTCTTT | CSARRTEAFF
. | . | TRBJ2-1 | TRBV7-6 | TGTGCCAGCAGCTTTGCCCCCGGGACTCCCTACAATGAGCAGTTCTTC | CASSFAPGTPYNEQFF
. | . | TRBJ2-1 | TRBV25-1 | TGTGCCAGCAGTGAAGGCAGGCAGGGCCCCTCGAATGAGCAGTTCTTC | CASSEGRQGPSNEQFF
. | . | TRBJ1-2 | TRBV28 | TGTGCCAGCAGCAGCTCAGGGTTTGCCGAAACGTACGGCTACACCTTC | CASSSSGFAETYGYTF
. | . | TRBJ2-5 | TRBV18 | TGTGCCAGCTCATCAAGACAGAGTCAAGAGACCCAGTACTTC | CASSSRQSQETQYF
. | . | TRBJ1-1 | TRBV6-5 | TGTGCCAGCAGATCCGGGACACGGACTGAAGCTTTCTTT | CASRSGTRTEAFF
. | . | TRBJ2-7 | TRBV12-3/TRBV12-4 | TGTGCCAGCAGTTTGAGTTCCAACTACGAGCAGTACTTC | CASSLSSNYEQYF
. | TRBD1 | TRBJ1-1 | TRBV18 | TGTGCCAGCTCAATTACGACAGGGGGTATCGAAGCTTTCTTT | CASSITTGGIEAFF
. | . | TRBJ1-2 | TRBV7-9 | TGTGCCAGCAGCTGGTCCGGGACACTCTATGGCTACACCTTC | CASSWSGTLYGYTF
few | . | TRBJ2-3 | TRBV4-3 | TGCGCCAGCAGCCAGGAAACAGGGAGCTCGGATACGCAGTATTTT | CASSQETGSSDTQYF
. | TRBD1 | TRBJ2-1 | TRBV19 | TGTGCCAGTAGTTTCTCCGGGACAGACAATGATCAGTTCTTC | CASSFSGTDNDQFF
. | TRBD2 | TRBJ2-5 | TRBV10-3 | TGTGCCATCAGTATTTCTAGCGGGGGGGCCGGAGAGACCCAGTACTTC | CAISISSGGAGETQYF
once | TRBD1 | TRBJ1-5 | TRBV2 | TGTGCCACCCGAGCCGGGACAGGGGGCAATATCGGTCAGCCCCAGCATTTT | CATRAGTGGNIGQPQHF
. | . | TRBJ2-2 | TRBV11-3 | TGTGCCAGCAGCTTAGCCGCCGGGAACACCGGGGAGCTGTTTTTT | CASSLAAGNTGELFF
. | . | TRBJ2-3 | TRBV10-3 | TGTGCCGGGAAAAGCGGGCTTAGCACAGATACGCAGTATTTT | CAGKSGLSTDTQYF
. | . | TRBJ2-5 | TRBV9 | TGTGCCAGCAGCGCCCTCCCGGGGATTGGGGAGACCCAGTACTTC | CASSALPGIGETQYF
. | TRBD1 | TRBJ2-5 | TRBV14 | TGTGCCAGCAGCCAAGGGGGACAGTTGTACCAAGAGACCCAGTACTTC | CASSQGGQLYQETQYF
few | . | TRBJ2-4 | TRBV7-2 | TGTGCCAGCAGCTTATCGGGGGTTACCAAAAACATTCAGTACTTC | CASSLSGVTKNIQYF
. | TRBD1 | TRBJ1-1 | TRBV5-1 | TGCGCCAGCAGCTCACAGACAGGGACGAACACTGAAGCTTTCTTT | CASSSQTGTNTEAFF
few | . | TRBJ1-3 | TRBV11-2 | TGTGCCAGCAGCTACCAGATACCCACACAGGCTGGAAACACCATATATTTT | CASSYQIPTQAGNTIYF
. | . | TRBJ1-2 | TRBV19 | TGTGCCAGTAGAGGGGCGGCGGATGAGTATGGCTACACCTTC | CASRGAADEYGYTF
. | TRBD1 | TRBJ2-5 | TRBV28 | TGTGCCAGCAGCCGGGACAGAAAAGAGACCCAGTACTTC | CASSRDRKETQYF
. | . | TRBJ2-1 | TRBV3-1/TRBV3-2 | TGTGCCAGCAGCCAAGGAGGCCGGACTCTCCGGTGGGAGCAGTTCTTC | CASSQGGRTLRWEQFF
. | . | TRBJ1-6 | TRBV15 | TGTGCCACCAGCACGTCGTTCGAGTCACCCCTCCACTTT | CATSTSFESPLHF
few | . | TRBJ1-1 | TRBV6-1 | TGTGCCAGCAGTGAAGGAAGTCAGACTGAAGCTTTCTTT | CASSEGSQTEAFF
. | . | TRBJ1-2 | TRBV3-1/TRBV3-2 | TGTGCCAGCAGCCAAGCAGAACCGTCTAACTATGGCTACACCTTC | CASSQAEPSNYGYTF
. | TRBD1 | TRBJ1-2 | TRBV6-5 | TGTGCCAGCAGGCCTACAGGGGCGGGTGGCTACACCTTC | CASRPTGAGGYTF
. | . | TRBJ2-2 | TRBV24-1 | TGTGCCACCAGTGATTCCGGGAACTCGAACACCGGGGAGCTGTTTTTT | CATSDSGNSNTGELFF
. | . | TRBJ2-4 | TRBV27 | TGTGCCAGCATCGGGGGGCGAGACATTCAGTACTTC | CASIGGRDIQYF
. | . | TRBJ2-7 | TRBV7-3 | TGTGCCAGCAGCAATCTCCCGGGGGAGCAGTACTTC | CASSNLPGEQYF
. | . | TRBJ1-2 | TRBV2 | TGTGCCAGCAGTGAGGCAGGAAGCTATGGCTACACCTTC | CASSEAGSYGYTF
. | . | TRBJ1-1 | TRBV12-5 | TGTGCTAGTGGAATAGCTCAGACCGGGACAGAAGCTTTCTTT | CASGIAQTGTEAFF
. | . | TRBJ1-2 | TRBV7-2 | TGTGCCAGCAGCTTAGATAATAACTATGGCTACACCTTC | CASSLDNNYGYTF